These T cell receptor beta chains were read from a single sample in a study of graft-versus-host responses after intestinal transplantation. Their antigens remain unidentified. The protocol was immunoSEQ multiplex PCR, while the TCRdb copy is restricted to in-frame clones and leaves out a portion. Of some 110,000 clones listed, approximately 93% are singletons. The material sequenced was unstimulated CD8+ T cells sorted from spleen or lymph node cells, taken before transplant. These receptor sequences come from a human donor who was the organ donor for an intestinal transplant. Both conserved end residues are trimmed from each CDR3. Each record gives: V gene, J gene, CDR3 protein.

TRBV28	TRBJ1-2	ASSPPLPTLSNYGYT
TRBV9	TRBJ2-5	ASSVEGGLETQY
TRBV9	TRBJ2-5	ASSAGSSGRAQETQY
TRBV27	TRBJ2-3	ASSLMVSSTDTQY
TRBV19	TRBJ1-1	ASSIGSYNTEAF
TRBV7-6	TRBJ2-1	ASSLTGDEQF
TRBV11-1	TRBJ2-1	ASSHYGNEQF
TRBV27	TRBJ2-7	ASTHEQY
TRBV4-3	TRBJ2-3	ASSQDSTDTQY
TRBV9	TRBJ2-1	ASSVATGSGHEQF
TRBV2	TRBJ1-4	ASRGPHNEKLF
TRBV30	TRBJ2-1	AWRLAGNEQF
TRBV4-2	TRBJ2-1	ASSQVTNGRNEQF
TRBV11-1	TRBJ2-7	ASSLDGWGREQY
TRBV29-1	TRBJ2-1	SVGAGNEQF
TRBV19	TRBJ2-7	ASSIGDSYEQY
TRBV4-1	TRBJ2-1	ASSQEVGSAYNEQF
TRBV6-5	TRBJ2-7	ASSPTSSSYEQY
TRBV2	TRBJ2-7	ASSRGRSSYEQY
TRBV7-9	TRBJ2-5	ASSTRTYFFQETQY
TRBV6-6	TRBJ2-5	ASSWTSGSKETQY
TRBV6-1	TRBJ1-1	ASSEAWELRKTEAF
TRBV7-6	TRBJ2-1	ASSLAGREGSNEQF
TRBV19	TRBJ1-2	ASSIVGGSDGYT
TRBV6-5	TRBJ1-1	ASREGTGWDTEAF
TRBV7-9	TRBJ2-7	ASSLERTGGEQY
TRBV5-1	TRBJ2-3	ASKTVFSTDTQY
TRBV9	TRBJ1-1	ASSSPPGGSLEAF
TRBV2	TRBJ2-2	ASIPIRLNTGELF
TRBV7-9	TRBJ2-1	ASSPGRTNEQF
TRBV30	TRBJ1-4	AWNLVANEKLF
TRBV4-1	TRBJ1-1	ASSQDLTGWNTEAF
TRBV6-5	TRBJ2-7	ASGRALSYEQY
TRBV5-6	TRBJ2-7	ASSLDGIYEQY
TRBV29-1	TRBJ1-3	SVPDRDSGNTIY
TRBV5-5	TRBJ1-2	ASSVDRSHGYT
TRBV7-9	TRBJ1-4	ASSLVTGGELF
TRBV25-1	TRBJ2-7	ASSGWGQGVYEQY
TRBV5-1	TRBJ2-7	ASSLDGDYEQY
TRBV2	TRBJ2-4	ASSERSRVEGNIQY
TRBV4-2	TRBJ1-3	ASSQDPGQGGSGNTIY
TRBV6-5	TRBJ2-7	ASSPLPSSYEQY
TRBV4-1	TRBJ2-7	ASSHRDNYEQY
TRBV6-5	TRBJ1-2	ASSYTGRGYGYT
TRBV30	TRBJ1-1	AWAGQRNTEAF
TRBV7-6	TRBJ2-1	ASSFSAGGSREQF
TRBV28	TRBJ2-3	ASSFRLITDTQY
TRBV27	TRBJ2-7	ASSRDSSYEQY
TRBV6-5	TRBJ2-1	ASSYSDSGTMQF
TRBV9	TRBJ2-7	ASSVSGTGDYEQY
TRBV18	TRBJ2-7	ASSPSGRAYEQY
TRBV25-1	TRBJ1-2	ASSEYGDSYGYT
TRBV19	TRBJ2-1	ASKVGGRYNEQF
TRBV27	TRBJ2-7	ASSFGPSSYEQY
TRBV4-1	TRBJ1-1	ASGRIRGGTEAF